This TCR beta chain was sequenced for a study of cytomegalovirus exposure and HLA in healthy donors. Findings and caveats of the study: As confirmed in vitro, three CMV-associated chains were specific for CMV antigens. Within the 100 to 150 validation repertoires, first-cohort TCR clusters tended to co-occur, according to a later analysis.

A word on this clone: The antigen remains unidentified.

Sequencing was performed with immunoSEQ multiplex PCR; in TCRdb, only in-frame clones are kept and a portion is missing. The sample shows around 230,000 clones, approximately 86% of them seen only once. This CDR3 has 15 amino acids. CDR1 MNHNS and CDR2 SASEGT come from the germline V gene. J was trimmed by 3 bases and V by 4 bases; bases with no gene match: 5. The clonotype was recovered from a woman aged 25-40 years in good health and CMV-seropositive. The rearrangement uses TRBV6-1 and TRBJ1-4; 7 bases are a match to TRBD1. The specimen was PBMCs. CDR3 DNA: TGTGCCAGCAGTGGACAGGGCCGGGCTAATGAAAAACTGTTTTTT. This encodes CASSGQGRANEKLFF.